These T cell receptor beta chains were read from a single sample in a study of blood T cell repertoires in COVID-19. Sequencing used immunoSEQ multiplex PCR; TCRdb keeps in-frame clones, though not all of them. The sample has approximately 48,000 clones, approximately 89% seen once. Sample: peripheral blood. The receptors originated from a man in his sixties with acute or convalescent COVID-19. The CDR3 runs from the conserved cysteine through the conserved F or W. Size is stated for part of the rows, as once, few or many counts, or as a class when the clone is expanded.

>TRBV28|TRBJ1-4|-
CASSEGRANEKLFF
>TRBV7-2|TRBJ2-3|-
CASSRGQGGRSTDTQYF
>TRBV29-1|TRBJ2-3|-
CSLRAGGTDTQYF
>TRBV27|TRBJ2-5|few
CASSLGRGQETQYF
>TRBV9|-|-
CASSGVNRELFF
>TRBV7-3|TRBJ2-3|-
CASSFGPTDTQYF
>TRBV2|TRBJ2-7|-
CASTGTGGHEQYF
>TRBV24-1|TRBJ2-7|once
CATSDGRVEEQYF
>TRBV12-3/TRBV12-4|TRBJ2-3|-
CASSFPGADTQYF
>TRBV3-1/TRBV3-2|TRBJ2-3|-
CASSHGLAGVWTDTQYF
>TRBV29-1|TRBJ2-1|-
CSVEGTRRANEQFF
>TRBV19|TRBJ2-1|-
CASSTQPGLAGVDNEQFF
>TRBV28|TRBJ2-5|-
CASVGGGGVTQYF
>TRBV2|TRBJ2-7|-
CASSQTSGRAQF
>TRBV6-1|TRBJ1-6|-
CASSEVPGLYSPLHF
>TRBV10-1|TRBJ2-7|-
CASSDGGQGGYEQYF
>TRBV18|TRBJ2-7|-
CASSNRDRVTEQYF
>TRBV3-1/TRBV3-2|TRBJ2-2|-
CASSQGRGVVTGELFF
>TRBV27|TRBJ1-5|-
CASRLQGANQPQHF
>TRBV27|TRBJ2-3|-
CASSFWRARTDTQYF
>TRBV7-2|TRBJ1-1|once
CASSPRRAGTEAFF
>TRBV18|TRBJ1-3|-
CASSQGLSGNTIYF
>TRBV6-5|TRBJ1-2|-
CASRESLNYGYTF
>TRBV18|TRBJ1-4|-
CASSLPGQEDEKLFF
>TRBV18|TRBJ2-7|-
CASSPQDRNDEQYF
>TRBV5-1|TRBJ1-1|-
CASSGGRQGSTEAFF
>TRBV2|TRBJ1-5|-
CASARDNNQPQHF
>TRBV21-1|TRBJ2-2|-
CASSPNPGVAGHANTGELFF
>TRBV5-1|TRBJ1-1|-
CASSLGIDRGNTEAFF
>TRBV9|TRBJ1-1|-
CASSVGPGRIVF
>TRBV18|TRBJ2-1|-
CASSERQKTSGRSYNEQFF
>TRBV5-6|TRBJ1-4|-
CASSYREGNEKLFF
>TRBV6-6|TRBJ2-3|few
CASSWVGEGTDTQYF
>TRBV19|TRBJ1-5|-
CASSPGYSNQPQHF
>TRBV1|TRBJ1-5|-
CTSSQAVAGENQPQHF
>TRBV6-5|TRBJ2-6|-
CASSLIRSGANVLTF
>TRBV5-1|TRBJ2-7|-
CASSLLTTSGTPEQYF
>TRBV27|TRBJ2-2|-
CASSLNRLAGSGELFF
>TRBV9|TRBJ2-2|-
CASSVYLSGELFF
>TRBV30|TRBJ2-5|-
CAWSRRLQETQYF
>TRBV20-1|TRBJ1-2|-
CSASPTGANYGYTF
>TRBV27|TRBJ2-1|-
CASRSLAGGTYNEQFF
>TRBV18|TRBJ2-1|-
CASSPSSGRNEQFF
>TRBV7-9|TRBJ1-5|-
CASSLIGDSNQPQHF
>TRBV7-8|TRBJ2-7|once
CASSERGGGREGEQYF
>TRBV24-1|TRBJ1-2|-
CATSEGQGYGYTF
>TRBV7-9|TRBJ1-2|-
CASSSDSYYGYTF